This T cell receptor (beta chain) was recorded in a study of beta chain features in type 1 diabetes. Study results and limitations: Across all four CD4+ subsets, people with type 1 diabetes showed modestly shorter TCRB CDR3s. Individuals with type 1 diabetes displayed fewer insertions and more deletions at VDJ junctions.

The CDR3 is 13 residues long. Trimming at V came to 7 bases and at J to 7 bases, leaving 8 bases not matched to a gene. Germline V gene data show CDR1 as SGHRS and CDR2 as YFSETQ. Reverse transcription of all isolated RNA meant that expressed TCRB transcripts were sequenced. Clones were sequenced by immunoSEQ multiplex PCR, and TCRdb holds only the in-frame ones, with some missing. Among under 350,000 clones listed, approximately 14% were seen once. Via the markers CD45RO/CCR7/CD25/CD127/CD95/CD27, stem cell-like memory, regulatory, central memory and naive CD4+ cells were sorted. Of note for this clone: Its antigen is as yet unknown.

The sequence came from a man aged 25-45 years with type 1 diabetes. The V gene is TRBV5-1, the J gene TRBJ2-1, with 7 positions matching TRBD1. The sample comprised naive CD4+ T cells from blood. The CDR3 loop is CASFDTGANEQFF. The CDR3 nucleotides are TGCGCCAGCTTCGATACAGGGGCTAATGAGCAGTTCTTC.